Here is one TCR beta chain with its context. Its cognate antigen is unknown. The data derive from a study of cytomegalovirus exposure and HLA in healthy donors. The study's findings and limits: An analysis was carried out later, and it reportedly showed fewer N-insertions in an Asian-associated ancestry cluster than the approximately 670-donor mean. Later analysis found that TCR beta chains associated with HLA were more clonally expanded than other, equally common chains. With DRB1 most and HLA-C fewest, TCR association rates differed between HLA loci in a later analysis. Cytomegalovirus-associated status was assigned to more than 150 TCR beta chains.

The PCR made use of 60 Vbeta and 13 Jbeta primers. This table comes from immunoSEQ multiplex PCR, and its TCRdb copy is limited to in-frame clones, with some not included. The data contain roughly 170,000 clones, around 84% of them singletons. This receptor was taken from a girl aged 2 to 10 in good health and CMV-seropositive. The source material was PBMCs.

The CDR3 spells CASSSQDRGDIQYF. CDR3 bases: TGTGCCAGCAGCTCGCAAGACAGGGGGGACATTCAGTACTTC. V gene TRBV11-2 combines with J gene TRBJ2-4; 9 bases are shared with TRBD1. This CDR3 is built from 14 residues. V gave up 4 bases and J gave up 8 bases; unmatched junction bases: 6. The germline V gene has CDR1 SGHAT and CDR2 FQNNGV.